Listed below are T cell receptor beta chains from one sample, sequenced in a study of blood T cells in healthy people across ages. MiXCR, applied by TCRdb to the 5' RACE reads, yields one record per CDR3 protein. The sample has some 930,000 distinct CDR3 sequences, almost 30% seen once; the top ten hold 10%. This same sample was also part of a study on T cells of mothers and their children.

Material for sequencing was blood. The receptors derive from a woman in her thirties or forties in good health. The CDR3 runs from the conserved cysteine through the conserved F or W. The D gene is left open where the match is weak. Not every row has a clone size; where given, it reads once, few, many or a size class.

cdr3_length clone_size d_call j_call v_call cdr3_aa cdr3_nt
13 many . TRBJ1-1 TRBV6-1 CASSPGSDTEAFF TGTGCCAGCTCTCCCGGAAGCGACACTGAAGCTTTCTTT
15 . TRBD2 TRBJ2-1 TRBV6-1 CASSILAGLYNEQFF TGTGCCAGCAGCATACTAGCGGGGCTTTACAATGAGCAGTTCTTC
18 . . TRBJ2-3 TRBV29-1 CSVEDLGQVARDTDTQYF TGCAGCGTTGAAGATCTCGGTCAGGTGGCGCGGGACACAGATACGCAGTATTTT
14 once TRBD1 TRBJ1-5 TRBV12-3/TRBV12-4 CASKATGGNQPQHF TGTGCCAGCAAGGCCACAGGGGGAAACCAGCCCCAGCATTTT
13 . . TRBJ1-2 TRBV12-3/TRBV12-4 CASRSQGLDGYTF TGTGCCAGCAGATCCCAGGGACTTGATGGCTACACCTTC
14 . . TRBJ1-1 TRBV3-1 CASGLLDVNTEAFF TGTGCCAGCGGCCTCCTAGACGTGAACACTGAAGCTTTCTTT
14 few . TRBJ2-5 TRBV7-3 CASSPDSQQETRYF TGTGCCAGCAGCCCGGACAGTCAACAAGAGACCCGGTACTTC
16 . TRBD2 TRBJ2-2 TRBV20-1 CSARSGTSGPTGELFF TGCAGTGCTAGGTCCGGGACTAGCGGGCCAACCGGGGAGCTGTTTTTT
12 few . TRBJ1-2 TRBV7-2 CASSLNTYGYTF TGTGCCAGCAGCTTAAACACCTATGGCTACACCTTC
14 . . TRBJ1-4 TRBV20-1 CSATGSLTNEKLFF TGCAGTGCTACAGGTTCCCTTACTAATGAAAAACTGTTTTTT
12 . . TRBJ2-3 TRBV7-3 CASSSPSGTQYF TGTGCCAGCAGCTCCCCTTCCGGTACGCAGTATTTT
14 few . TRBJ2-3 TRBV5-1 CASSLANRVDTQYF TGCGCCAGCAGCTTGGCCAATAGGGTAGATACGCAGTATTTT
14 few TRBD1 TRBJ1-5 TRBV7-9 CASSSTGGYQPQHF TGTGCCAGCAGCTCGACAGGGGGCTATCAGCCCCAGCATTTT
17 . TRBD2 TRBJ2-3 TRBV2 CASSRASGGFQSDTQYF TGTGCCAGCAGTCGGGCTAGCGGGGGCTTTCAGTCAGATACGCAGTATTTT
13 many . TRBJ1-2 TRBV20-1 CSARDVANYGYTF TGCAGTGCTAGGGACGTAGCTAACTATGGCTACACCTTC
13 . . TRBJ1-5 TRBV12-3/TRBV12-4 CASSIGTYQPQHF TGTGCCAGCAGTATCGGGACGTATCAGCCCCAGCATTTT
15 . . TRBJ2-7 TRBV6-6 CASSLQGRSENEQYF TGTGCCAGCAGCTTACAGGGAAGATCGGAAAACGAGCAGTACTTC
14 . . TRBJ2-7 TRBV9 CASSLGDILYEQYF TGTGCCAGCAGTCTGGGGGACATCCTCTACGAGCAGTACTTC
18 few . TRBJ2-3 TRBV7-2 CASSLAQLALGQRDTQYF TGTGCCAGCAGCTTAGCCCAGCTAGCGCTCGGGCAGAGGGATACGCAGTATTTT
14 few TRBD2 TRBJ2-3 TRBV7-3 CASSLSGGRDTQYF TGTGCCAGCAGCTTAAGCGGGGGGAGAGATACGCAGTATTTT
17 . TRBD1 TRBJ1-1 TRBV4-2 CASSPGQGPGKNTEAFF TGTGCCAGCAGCCCAGGACAGGGGCCAGGGAAGAACACTGAAGCTTTCTTT
14 . . TRBJ1-5 TRBV11-2 CASSAGSSNQPQHF TGTGCCAGCAGCGCAGGGTCGAGCAATCAGCCCCAGCATTTT
16 . TRBD2 TRBJ2-3 TRBV7-2 CASSLGGGGTTDTQYF TGTGCCAGCAGCTTAGGGGGCGGGGGTACCACAGATACGCAGTATTTT
15 . . TRBJ1-5 TRBV20-1 CSARGGRSFNQPQHF TGCAGTGCTAGGGGCGGTCGATCTTTCAATCAGCCCCAGCATTTT
14 few . TRBJ2-5 TRBV28 CASSPGGSGETQYF TGTGCCAGCAGTCCCGGGGGTTCCGGAGAGACCCAGTACTTC
14 . TRBD2 TRBJ2-1 TRBV28 CASSSGTSGSRLFF TGTGCCAGCAGTTCTGGGACTAGCGGGAGTAGATTGTTCTTC
14 few . TRBJ2-5 TRBV3-1 CASSQDGVAGPQYF TGTGCCAGCAGCCAAGATGGGGTGGCGGGGCCTCAGTACTTC
13 many . TRBJ2-7 TRBV9 CASSVSPSTEQYF TGTGCCAGCAGCGTATCCCCCAGTACCGAGCAGTACTTC
18 few TRBD2 TRBJ2-3 TRBV18 CASSPGTSGGPSTDTQYF TGTGCCAGCTCACCCGGGACTAGCGGGGGCCCTAGCACAGATACGCAGTATTTT
15 . . TRBJ2-2 TRBV5-1 CASEAEMPNTGELFF TGCGCCAGTGAGGCAGAGATGCCGAACACCGGGGAGCTGTTTTTT
17 many TRBD2 TRBJ2-7 TRBV4-2 CASSQEYAGLAARVQYF TGTGCCAGCAGCCAAGAGTATGCTGGACTAGCGGCGAGAGTGCAGTACTTC
13 many . TRBJ2-1 TRBV27 CASSLRDGNEQFF TGTGCCAGCAGTTTGCGGGACGGCAATGAGCAGTTCTTC
14 . . TRBJ2-1 TRBV12-3/TRBV12-4 CASSWTRLYNEQFF TGTGCCAGCAGTTGGACCCGTCTCTACAATGAGCAGTTCTTC
15 many TRBD1 TRBJ2-3 TRBV5-1 CASSYGRGRADTQYF TGCGCCAGCAGCTATGGAAGGGGGCGCGCAGATACGCAGTATTTT
14 once TRBD1 TRBJ1-1 TRBV5-1 CASSFRGQGTEAFF TGCGCCAGCAGCTTCAGGGGGCAGGGCACTGAAGCTTTCTTT
17 many . TRBJ1-2 TRBV4-1 CASSQESGSTGSRGYTF TGCGCCAGCAGCCAAGAATCCGGGAGTACAGGGTCGCGTGGCTACACCTTC
13 few . TRBJ1-1 TRBV6-1 CASSEFREGEAFF TGTGCCAGCAGTGAATTCAGGGAAGGTGAAGCTTTCTTT
15 . TRBD1 TRBJ1-5 TRBV6-2/TRBV6-3 CASSRGGTGNQPQHF TGTGCCAGCAGTCGAGGGGGCACGGGCAATCAGCCCCAGCATTTT
15 . TRBD1 TRBJ2-3 TRBV20-1 CSAPSPRGGTDMQYF TGCAGTGCCCCCAGCCCTCGAGGTGGGACAGATATGCAGTATTTT
14 . . TRBJ2-7 TRBV28 CASNSPARRYEQYF TGTGCCAGCAACTCGCCGGCGCGGAGATACGAGCAGTACTTC
13 many . TRBJ2-7 TRBV4-1 CASSQDRGYEQYF TGCGCCAGCAGCCAAGACAGGGGCTACGAGCAGTACTTC
14 few . TRBJ2-5 TRBV28 CASSLQGLRETQYF TGTGCCAGCAGTTTACAGGGTTTACGAGAGACCCAGTACTTC
18 . TRBD1 TRBJ2-2 TRBV9 CASSARTGQPPNTGERFF TGTGCCAGCAGCGCGCGGACAGGGCAGCCTCCGAACACCGGGGAGCGGTTTTTT
16 few TRBD2 TRBJ2-1 TRBV29-1 CSVDGTSGGITVEQFF TGCAGCGTCGATGGGACTAGCGGGGGGATTACAGTTGAGCAGTTCTTC
14 few . TRBJ2-3 TRBV7-2 CASSLPTLSDTQYF TGTGCCAGCAGCCTTCCCACCCTGTCAGATACGCAGTATTTT
15 . TRBD2 TRBJ2-5 TRBV20-1 CSASLAGGFQETQYF TGCAGTGCCTCCCTCGCGGGGGGGTTTCAAGAGACCCAGTACTTC
16 . . TRBJ1-4 TRBV4-1 CASSQAPTGFREKLFF TGCGCCAGCAGCCAGGCCCCTACAGGGTTTAGAGAAAAACTGTTTTTT
12 . . TRBJ2-3 TRBV7-2 CVSSLDGDTQYF TGTGTCAGCAGCTTAGATGGGGATACGCAGTATTTT
14 . . TRBJ1-5 TRBV28 CASSLLTANQPQHF TGTGCCAGCAGTTTGCTGACGGCCAATCAGCCCCAGCATTTT
13 . TRBD1 TRBJ1-5 TRBV20-1 CSALTGVNQPQHF TGCAGTGCCCTGACAGGGGTAAATCAGCCCCAGCATTTT
16 . TRBD1 TRBJ1-1 TRBV4-3 CASSHEPPGGNTEAFF TGCGCCAGCAGCCATGAGCCGCCAGGGGGGAACACTGAGGCTTTCTTT
15 . . TRBJ1-3 TRBV6-5 CASSSDGNSGNTIYF TGTGCCAGCAGTTCAGACGGGAACTCTGGAAACACCATATATTTT
15 few . TRBJ2-4 TRBV14 CTSSQVGWYKNIQYF TGTACCAGCAGCCAAGTAGGGTGGTACAAAAACATTCAGTACTTC